A single sample gave rise to the 18 T cell receptor beta chains below, sequenced in a study of blood T cells in healthy people across ages. The second PCR ran about 6 to 12 cycles with a sample-barcoded 5' primer and J-beta primers. In TCRdb, the 5' RACE reads were re-called with MiXCR into one record per CDR3 protein. The sample consists of some 1,000,000 distinct CDR3 sequences, roughly a quarter of them appearing once. These data are also associated with another study on T cells of mothers and their children.

Specimen: blood. The receptors here all came from a girl aged 2 to 10 in good health.

The chain is built from TRBV12-3 or TRBV12-4 and TRBJ2-2, with D uncertain. Trimming cost V 6 bases and J 5 bases, with 16 bases left between them. The CDR3 totals 15 residues. The CDR3 DNA reads as TGTGCCAGCAGCCAGATGACTTGGGATACCGGGGAGCTGTTTTTT. Protein sequence: CASSQMTWDTGELFF.

V and J are TRBV5-1 and TRBJ2-5; D is possibly TRBD1 (6 bases). Germline CDR1 is SGHRS and CDR2 is YFSETQ. Trimming took 6 bases from V and 5 from J, leaving 20 bases between them. The CDR3 has 15 amino acids. The CDR3: CASTLIVSQGETQYF. The CDR3 region has the DNA TGCGCCAGCACCCTTATTGTTAGCCAGGGGGAGACCCAGTACTTC.

The CDR3 coding sequence is TGCAGTGCTAGAGATCGGTCCCTCTACAATGAGCAGTTCTTC. It yields the protein CSARDRSLYNEQFF. This chain connects TRBV20-1 to TRBJ2-1; no reliable D call. V lost 0 bases to trimming and J lost 3 bases, with 9 bases between them. CDR3 length equals 14 residues. From germline, CDR1 is DFQATT and CDR2 SNEGSKA (reference sequence).

V is TRBV20-1 and J is TRBJ2-7, with 9 bases identical to TRBD2. In germline, CDR1 is DFQATT, CDR2 SNEGSKA (reference sequence). V shed 3 bases, J shed 2 bases, and the junction held 8 bases outside the gene matches. The CDR3 length is 15 residues. CDR3 sequence (DNA): TGCAGTGCTAGGGCTCTAGCGGGACATCCCTACGAGCAGTACTTC. Its protein product is CSARALAGHPYEQYF.

V and J are TRBV7-3 and TRBJ2-3; D is possibly TRBD1 (7 bases). The CDR3 has 14 residues. CDR1 is SGHTA and CDR2 is FQGTGA in the germline V gene. The germline V and J ends were trimmed by 5 bases and 4 bases, with 13 bases remaining between them. The chain's CDR3 is CASSKEGASDTQYF. Here the CDR3 DNA reads TGTGCCAGCAGCAAGGAGGGGGCATCAGATACGCAGTATTTT. Full variable domain (rest looked up from reference TRBV7-3 and TRBJ2-3): GAGVSQTPSNKVTEKGKYVELRCDPISGHTALYWYRQSLGQGPEFLIYFQGTGAADDSGLPNDRFFAVRPEGSVSTLKIQRTERGDSAVYLCASSKEGASDTQYFGPGTRLTVL.

This rearrangement joins TRBV2 to TRBJ2-7, with D tentatively TRBD2 (5 bases). CDR1 is SNHLY, CDR2 FYNNEI, per germline. The CDR3 runs to 13 residues. Trimming removed 0 bases at V and 7 bases at J, with 10 bases between. Here the CDR3 DNA reads TGTGCCAGCAGTGAAGCCTCACTAGGGGAGCAGTACTTC. Protein: CASSEASLGEQYF.

This clonotype was recorded a few times. V is TRBV28 and J is TRBJ2-2, with 7 bases that match TRBD1. The CDR3 covers 16 residues. V shed 6 bases and J 2 bases; nucleotides not matched to a gene: 9. The V gene's germline CDR1 is MDHEN and CDR2 SYDVKM. The CDR3 nucleotides read TGTGCCAGCAGGGACCCACAGGGGACCAACACCGGGGAGCTGTTTTTT. Residues: CASRDPQGTNTGELFF.

The chain couples TRBV15 to TRBJ2-5; 14 bases fit TRBD2. CDR3 size: 20 residues. Trimming took 0 bases from V and 5 from J; bases not matched to a gene: 14. Germline CDR1 and CDR2: LNHNV and YYDKDF (reference sequence). The chain's CDR3 is CATSREAPRLAGGLRETQYF. The CDR3 nucleotides are TGTGCCACCAGCAGAGAAGCCCCCCGACTAGCGGGGGGGCTTAGGGAGACCCAGTACTTC.

This clonotype was detected many times. The chain employs TRBV6-6 and TRBJ1-5; D is uncertain. V lost 6 bases and J lost 0, with 18 bases in between. The CDR3 is made up of 17 amino acids. The germline V gene has CDR1 MNHNY and CDR2 SVGAGI (reference sequence). CDR3 in DNA: TGTGCCAGCAGCCGTGCCATTGAGGCGGATAGCAATCAGCCCCAGCATTTT. Protein: CASSRAIEADSNQPQHF.

This clonotype has more than one count but fewer than ten. The rearrangement links TRBV6-5 to TRBJ2-5, with TRBD2 as a possible D gene (6 bases). The J call may be faulty, since TRBJ2-1 better matches the DNA end. This CDR3 is 18 amino acids long. Germline V gives CDR1 MNHEY, CDR2 SVGAGI. CDR3 region: CASSFRFGTPSQIGEQFF. For the CDR3, the DNA is TGTGCCAGCAGTTTCCGATTCGGGACTCCAAGCCAAATAGGTGAGCAGTTCTTC.

The rearrangement joins TRBV6-6 to TRBJ2-4; D is ambiguous. V was pared by 6 bases and J by 0 bases, with 15 bases between. Germline V lookup: CDR1 MNHNY, CDR2 SVGAGI (reference sequence). The CDR3 totals 16 residues. The CDR3 coding sequence is TGTGCCAGCAGCTATATACGTCAAGGAGCCAAAAACATTCAGTACTTC. Its protein product is CASSYIRQGAKNIQYF.

The chain has TRBV19 and TRBJ2-1; a weak D match, TRBD2 (5 bases). The germline V gene encodes CDR1 LNHDA and CDR2 SQIVND (reference sequence). V was trimmed by 5 bases and J by 5 bases, leaving 16 bases between them. This CDR3 is built from 15 residues. The chain's CDR3 is CASSPSGNENNEQFF. CDR3 in DNA: TGTGCCAGTAGTCCCTCGGGAAATGAAAACAATGAGCAGTTCTTC.

A few counts support this clonotype. CDR3 DNA sequence: TGTGCCAGCAGCCAAGATCGGATGCTATACGAGGAAAAACTGTTTTTT. This translates into CASSQDRMLYEEKLFF. The V and J genes are TRBV3-1 and TRBJ1-4; D ambiguous. Germline CDR1 and CDR2: LGHDT and YNNKEL (reference sequence). Between the trimmed V and J ends, which lost 0 bases and 8 bases, there was a span of 16 bases. The CDR3 is 16 amino acids.

This clonotype has only a few counts. This chain connects TRBV27 to TRBJ2-5; D may be TRBD1 or TRBD2 (6 bases each). Judging by the DNA end, TRBJ2-7 fits better; the J call may be wrong. The CDR3 sequence is 13 residues long. Germline-derived CDR1 and CDR2 are MNHEY and SMNVEV (reference sequence). CDR3 residues: CASSLMGGGEQYF. CDR3 DNA sequence: TGTGCCAGCAGTTTGATGGGGGGCGGCGAGCAGTACTTC.

The rearrangement links TRBV27 to TRBJ2-5; no firm D call. V shed 2 bases and J shed 2 bases, with 9 bases lying between them. CDR3 length equals 14 residues. Germline V gene sequence: CDR1 MNHEY, CDR2 SMNVEV (reference sequence). The CDR3 nucleotides are TGTGCCAGCAGTTTACGATGGCGGCAAGAGACCCAGTACTTC. It is translated as CASSLRWRQETQYF.

This chain connects TRBV11-2 to TRBJ2-5; the D gene is possibly TRBD2 (6 bases). Germline CDR1 SGHAT, CDR2 FQNNGV. The CDR3 sequence is 15 residues long. Trimming cost V 6 bases and J 1 base, with 15 bases left between them. The CDR3 loop is CASRPAGGTQETQYF. In DNA form, the CDR3 reads TGTGCCAGCAGGCCGGCTGGGGGGACCCAAGAGACCCAGTACTTC.

The chain links TRBV20-1 to TRBJ2-3; 8 bases are shared with TRBD2. The V and J ends lost 3 bases and 2 bases, in that order; junction bases with no gene match: 4. The CDR3 sequence is 14 residues long. The germline V gene has CDR1 DFQATT and CDR2 SNEGSKA (reference sequence). The CDR3 bases are TGCAGTGCTAGGGTTAGCGGGGTCACAGATACGCAGTATTTT. This codes for CSARVSGVTDTQYF.

The chain carries TRBV6-6 and TRBJ2-2, with 9 nucleotides matching TRBD1. This CDR3 is 15 amino acids long. J was trimmed by 6 bases and V by 6 bases; bases with no gene match: 8. Germline lookup yields CDR1 MNHNY and CDR2 SVGAGI (reference sequence). The CDR3 region is CASRKGQGTAGELFF. CDR3 coding DNA: TGTGCCAGCAGGAAGGGACAGGGTACCGCCGGGGAGCTGTTTTTT.